Listed below are T cell receptor beta chains from one sample, sequenced in a study of shared clonotypes between healthy human individuals. Clones were sequenced by immunoSEQ multiplex PCR, and TCRdb holds only the in-frame ones, with some missing. The sample has about 600,000 clones, around 97% seen once. The sequenced material came from naive CD4+ T cells sorted from blood. These receptors were collected from a woman aged 30 to 39 in good health. Both conserved end residues are part of each CDR3. The order of the fields is clone size, J gene, V gene, D gene, CDR3 DNA, CDR3 protein. The D gene is left open where the match is weak. Clone size appears in some rows only: once, few, many, or a class for an expanded clone.

clone_size: once; j_call: TRBJ2-5; v_call: TRBV5-1; d_call: .; cdr3_nt: TGCGCCAGCAGCCATGGGACGGCGAGGGAGACCCAGTACTTC; cdr3_aa: CASSHGTARETQYF
clone_size: .; j_call: TRBJ2-7; v_call: TRBV19; d_call: .; cdr3_nt: TGTGCCAGTAGCGGGACCCGGAGGGTTTTTTACGAGCAGTACTTC; cdr3_aa: CASSGTRRVFYEQYF
clone_size: .; j_call: TRBJ2-3; v_call: TRBV20-1; d_call: .; cdr3_nt: TGCAGTGCTAGCGGCACAGATACGCAGTATTTT; cdr3_aa: CSASGTDTQYF
clone_size: .; j_call: TRBJ1-1; v_call: TRBV27; d_call: .; cdr3_nt: TGTGCCAGCAGTTTCCGGGGCACTGAAGCTTTCTTT; cdr3_aa: CASSFRGTEAFF
clone_size: .; j_call: TRBJ2-5; v_call: TRBV7-8; d_call: .; cdr3_nt: TGTGCCAGCAGCAAACAACTAGGAATCTTCCAAGAGACCCAGTACTTC; cdr3_aa: CASSKQLGIFQETQYF
clone_size: .; j_call: TRBJ2-1; v_call: TRBV6-4; d_call: TRBD2; cdr3_nt: TGTGCCAGCAGTGCCCTGGGGGGGTCCTACAATGAGCAGTTCTTC; cdr3_aa: CASSALGGSYNEQFF
clone_size: once; j_call: TRBJ1-4; v_call: TRBV2; d_call: .; cdr3_nt: TGTGCCAGCAACCCGGATGGGGTCAGCAATGAAAAACTGTTTTTT; cdr3_aa: CASNPDGVSNEKLFF
clone_size: .; j_call: TRBJ1-4; v_call: TRBV5-1; d_call: .; cdr3_nt: TGCGCCAGCAGCTCAAGGGGGGGTTCGAATGAAAAACTGTTTTTT; cdr3_aa: CASSSRGGSNEKLFF
clone_size: .; j_call: TRBJ2-1; v_call: TRBV19; d_call: .; cdr3_nt: TGTGCCAGTAGTATAGATAGTCCTAGCCGCAATGAGCAGTTCTTC; cdr3_aa: CASSIDSPSRNEQFF
clone_size: .; j_call: TRBJ2-7; v_call: TRBV5-5; d_call: TRBD2; cdr3_nt: TGTGCCAGCAGCGCAATCGGACTAGCGTTCGAGCAGTACTTC; cdr3_aa: CASSAIGLAFEQYF
clone_size: .; j_call: TRBJ2-7; v_call: TRBV30; d_call: .; cdr3_nt: TGTGCCTGGAGTGCCGCCGCATGGGGCAGGGCCCACGAGCAGTACTTC; cdr3_aa: CAWSAAAWGRAHEQYF
clone_size: .; j_call: TRBJ1-6; v_call: TRBV18; d_call: .; cdr3_nt: TGTGCCAGCTCACCGGAGGAGAGGGGCGCCTCACCCCTCCACTTT; cdr3_aa: CASSPEERGASPLHF
clone_size: .; j_call: TRBJ2-7; v_call: TRBV5-1; d_call: TRBD1; cdr3_nt: TGCGCCAGCAGCTTGGGGCCCCAGGGGGCCAGTGGAGAGCAGTACTTC; cdr3_aa: CASSLGPQGASGEQYF
clone_size: once; j_call: TRBJ2-1; v_call: TRBV7-2; d_call: .; cdr3_nt: TGTGCCAGCAGCCTTGAACTAGGTAGGGAGCAGTTCTTC; cdr3_aa: CASSLELGREQFF
clone_size: .; j_call: TRBJ2-3; v_call: TRBV11-2; d_call: .; cdr3_nt: TGTGCCAGCAGCCGTGGGGGACCTTACACAGATACGCAGTATTTT; cdr3_aa: CASSRGGPYTDTQYF
clone_size: .; j_call: TRBJ1-2; v_call: TRBV14; d_call: .; cdr3_nt: TGTGCCAGCAGCCAAGAGGGGGCGGGCGGCTACACCTTC; cdr3_aa: CASSQEGAGGYTF
clone_size: .; j_call: TRBJ1-6; v_call: TRBV4-2; d_call: TRBD1; cdr3_nt: TGTGCCAGCAGCCAAGGACAGGGCGATTCACCCCTCCACTTT; cdr3_aa: CASSQGQGDSPLHF
clone_size: .; j_call: TRBJ1-3; v_call: TRBV18; d_call: .; cdr3_nt: TGTGCCAGCTCACCAGGGACGAGAGCCTCTGGAAACACCATATATTTT; cdr3_aa: CASSPGTRASGNTIYF
clone_size: .; j_call: TRBJ2-7; v_call: TRBV4-1; d_call: TRBD2; cdr3_nt: TGCGCCAGCAGCGCCCCCGGGACTAGCGGGAGCTACGAGCAGTACTTC; cdr3_aa: CASSAPGTSGSYEQYF
clone_size: .; j_call: TRBJ2-1; v_call: TRBV29-1; d_call: TRBD2; cdr3_nt: TGCAGCGTTGAAAACCCCCAAACTAGCGGGATCTACAATGAGCAGTTCTTC; cdr3_aa: CSVENPQTSGIYNEQFF
clone_size: .; j_call: TRBJ1-2; v_call: TRBV30; d_call: TRBD1; cdr3_nt: TGTGCCTGGAGGCCTCCCGGACAGGGCTATGGCTACACCTTC; cdr3_aa: CAWRPPGQGYGYTF
clone_size: .; j_call: TRBJ2-2; v_call: TRBV6-5; d_call: .; cdr3_nt: TGTGCCAGCATTGGGGCAGGGTCCGTCACCGGGGAGCTGTTTTTT; cdr3_aa: CASIGAGSVTGELFF
clone_size: .; j_call: TRBJ2-5; v_call: TRBV19; d_call: TRBD2; cdr3_nt: TGTGCCAGTAGTATACTAGCGGGGGTAGAGACCCAGTACTTC; cdr3_aa: CASSILAGVETQYF
clone_size: once; j_call: TRBJ2-1; v_call: TRBV7-9; d_call: .; cdr3_nt: TGTGCCAGCAGCTTGGGTTGGACCAGGATACAGTTCTTC; cdr3_aa: CASSLGWTRIQFF
clone_size: .; j_call: TRBJ2-7; v_call: TRBV5-1; d_call: TRBD1; cdr3_nt: TGCGCCAGCAGCTCCTGGACAGGGGCCCCCTACGAGCAGTACTTC; cdr3_aa: CASSSWTGAPYEQYF
clone_size: once; j_call: TRBJ2-3; v_call: TRBV29-1; d_call: .; cdr3_nt: TGCAGCGTGGTCCGGGGATGGGAGCCAGATACGCAGTATTTT; cdr3_aa: CSVVRGWEPDTQYF
clone_size: .; j_call: TRBJ2-5; v_call: TRBV28; d_call: .; cdr3_nt: TGTGCCAGCAGTCCGACAGGGCGGGGGGAGACCCAGTACTTC; cdr3_aa: CASSPTGRGETQYF
clone_size: .; j_call: TRBJ2-3; v_call: TRBV7-8; d_call: TRBD2; cdr3_nt: TGTGCCAGCAGCCTGGGACTAGCGGTGAGCACAGATACGCAGTATTTT; cdr3_aa: CASSLGLAVSTDTQYF
clone_size: .; j_call: TRBJ2-7; v_call: TRBV6-5; d_call: TRBD1; cdr3_nt: TGTGCCAGTAAACAGGGGGCCGTTTCCTACGAGCAGTACTTC; cdr3_aa: CASKQGAVSYEQYF
clone_size: .; j_call: TRBJ1-5; v_call: TRBV10-3; d_call: .; cdr3_nt: TGTGCCATCAGCGAAGGGACAAGCTATAGCAATCAGCCCCAGCATTTT; cdr3_aa: CAISEGTSYSNQPQHF
clone_size: .; j_call: TRBJ1-2; v_call: TRBV10-2; d_call: .; cdr3_nt: TGCGCCAGCAGTGAGTACTTAACAGAAGTCTATGGCTACACCTTC; cdr3_aa: CASSEYLTEVYGYTF
clone_size: .; j_call: TRBJ2-5; v_call: TRBV6-4; d_call: .; cdr3_nt: TGTGCCAGCAGTCGCGAGGGGGGAGAGACCCAGTACTTC; cdr3_aa: CASSREGGETQYF
clone_size: .; j_call: TRBJ2-2; v_call: TRBV2; d_call: .; cdr3_nt: TGTGCCAGCAGCAGGACCCTCACCGGGGAGCTGTTTTTT; cdr3_aa: CASSRTLTGELFF
clone_size: once; j_call: TRBJ2-3; v_call: TRBV10-1; d_call: .; cdr3_nt: TGCGCCAGCAGTGCAGGAGGCGCGGGACCCTCAGGAACGCAGTATTTT; cdr3_aa: CASSAGGAGPSGTQYF
clone_size: .; j_call: TRBJ1-1; v_call: TRBV7-9; d_call: .; cdr3_nt: TGTGCCAGCAGCTCCGCGGGGGCCCGCCTAGAAGCTTTCTTT; cdr3_aa: CASSSAGARLEAFF
clone_size: .; j_call: TRBJ2-2; v_call: TRBV10-3; d_call: TRBD2; cdr3_nt: TGTGCCATCAGTGACTCTAGCGGGGCGAACACCGGGGAGCTGTTTTTT; cdr3_aa: CAISDSSGANTGELFF
clone_size: .; j_call: TRBJ2-7; v_call: TRBV19; d_call: .; cdr3_nt: TGTGCCAGTAGTATTTCGGACAGCCGGGGCAAGCAGTACTTC; cdr3_aa: CASSISDSRGKQYF
clone_size: once; j_call: TRBJ2-6; v_call: TRBV28; d_call: .; cdr3_nt: TGTGCCAGCCTTGGGGCAGGGTCCGACTCTGGGGCCAACGTCCTGACTTTC; cdr3_aa: CASLGAGSDSGANVLTF
clone_size: .; j_call: TRBJ2-2; v_call: TRBV16; d_call: TRBD2; cdr3_nt: TGTGCCAGCAGCCACTCCGGGACTAGAAACACCGGGGAGCTGTTTTTT; cdr3_aa: CASSHSGTRNTGELFF
clone_size: .; j_call: TRBJ2-1; v_call: TRBV27; d_call: TRBD2; cdr3_nt: TGTGCCAGCACCTTCCTGTTTCGCGGGAGGTCCTACAATGAGCAGTTCTTC; cdr3_aa: CASTFLFRGRSYNEQFF
clone_size: .; j_call: TRBJ1-4; v_call: TRBV28; d_call: .; cdr3_nt: TGTGCCAGCGAAGGCCAGCTTAATGAAAAACTGTTTTTT; cdr3_aa: CASEGQLNEKLFF
clone_size: .; j_call: TRBJ1-5; v_call: TRBV18; d_call: TRBD1; cdr3_nt: TGTGCCAGCTCATCCGGGACAGGGACGTTTAGCAATCAGCCCCAGCATTTT; cdr3_aa: CASSSGTGTFSNQPQHF
clone_size: .; j_call: TRBJ2-7; v_call: TRBV2; d_call: .; cdr3_nt: TGTGCCAGCAGGGCCCTTTCCGGGATCCTGTTTGAGCAGTACTTC; cdr3_aa: CASRALSGILFEQYF
clone_size: .; j_call: TRBJ2-3; v_call: TRBV5-4; d_call: .; cdr3_nt: TGTGCCAGCAGCTTCGGTAATTCGGGCCCTCTTCAACGAGATACGCAGTATTTT; cdr3_aa: CASSFGNSGPLQRDTQYF
clone_size: .; j_call: TRBJ1-6; v_call: TRBV18; d_call: .; cdr3_nt: TGTGCCAGCTCACCCCGTATGGACAGTAATTCACCCCTCCACTTT; cdr3_aa: CASSPRMDSNSPLHF
clone_size: .; j_call: TRBJ1-3; v_call: TRBV7-9; d_call: .; cdr3_nt: TGTGCCAGCAGCTTAGTTAATCCAAACAGGAACACCATATATTTT; cdr3_aa: CASSLVNPNRNTIYF
clone_size: .; j_call: TRBJ2-3; v_call: TRBV28; d_call: .; cdr3_nt: TGTGCCAGCAAAATGGAGGGGACAGGCACAGATACGCAGTATTTT; cdr3_aa: CASKMEGTGTDTQYF
clone_size: .; j_call: TRBJ1-5; v_call: TRBV6-5; d_call: .; cdr3_nt: TGTGCCAGCAGCACTAGTGGGAATCAGCCCCAGCATTTT; cdr3_aa: CASSTSGNQPQHF
clone_size: .; j_call: TRBJ2-7; v_call: TRBV28; d_call: TRBD2; cdr3_nt: TGTGCCAGCAGTTTATTAGCTAGCGGGATAGGAGGGTACGAGCAGTACTTC; cdr3_aa: CASSLLASGIGGYEQYF
clone_size: once; j_call: TRBJ1-3; v_call: TRBV18; d_call: .; cdr3_nt: TGTGCCAGCTCACCGGGACGGACCCGCTCTGGAAACACCATATATTTT; cdr3_aa: CASSPGRTRSGNTIYF
clone_size: .; j_call: TRBJ2-5; v_call: TRBV5-5; d_call: .; cdr3_nt: TGTGCCAGCAGCTTTGTACCACCGGAGACCCAGTACTTC; cdr3_aa: CASSFVPPETQYF
clone_size: .; j_call: TRBJ1-2; v_call: TRBV6-1; d_call: .; cdr3_nt: TGTGCCAGCAGTGAAGCAGGGGCAGCAATTAACTATGGCTACACCTTC; cdr3_aa: CASSEAGAAINYGYTF